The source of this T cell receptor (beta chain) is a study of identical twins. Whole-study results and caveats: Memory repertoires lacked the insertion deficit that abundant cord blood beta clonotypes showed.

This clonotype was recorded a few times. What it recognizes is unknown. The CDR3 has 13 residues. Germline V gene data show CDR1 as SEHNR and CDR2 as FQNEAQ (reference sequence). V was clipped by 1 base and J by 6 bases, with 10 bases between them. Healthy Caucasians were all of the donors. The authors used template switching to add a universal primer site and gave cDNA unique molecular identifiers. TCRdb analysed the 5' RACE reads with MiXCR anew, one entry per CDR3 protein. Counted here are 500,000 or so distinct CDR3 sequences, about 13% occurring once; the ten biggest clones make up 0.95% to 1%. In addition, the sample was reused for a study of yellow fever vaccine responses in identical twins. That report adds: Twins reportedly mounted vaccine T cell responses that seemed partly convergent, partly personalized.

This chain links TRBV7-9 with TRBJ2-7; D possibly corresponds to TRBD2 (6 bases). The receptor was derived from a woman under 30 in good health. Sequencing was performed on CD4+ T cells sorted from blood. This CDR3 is CASSLGLVGEQYF. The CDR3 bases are TGTGCCAGCAGCTTAGGACTAGTGGGCGAGCAGTACTTC.